This T cell receptor beta chain was documented in a study of a mutant IDH1 vaccine in newly diagnosed glioma (dated by TCRdb to the early 2020s). About the full investigation: Of the 30 or so patients who were treated, about 62% were male and roughly 38% were female, and the mean age was around 40 years. Peripheral blood was collected at six visits: V03 (baseline), V05, V07, V10, V12 and V13. For exploratory analyses, around 23 treated patients had longitudinal TCRB deep sequencing done wherever samples were available. Before enrollment, most patients had been given radiochemotherapy with temozolomide as standard therapy, while the rest had received either radiotherapy alone or temozolomide alone. Beyond this particular receptor, the publication reports: Availability determined which PBMC samples were chosen for TCRB deep sequencing. Across multiple MHC alleles, vaccine-induced immune responses were seen in nearly 95% of patients. Pseudoprogression seemed to be unrelated to changes in the top peripheral T cell clonotypes found by TCRB sequencing. It was noted by the authors that analyses of patient blood samples could not be reproduced owing to sample limitations.

V is clipped by 0 bases and J by 3 bases, and the sequence between their germline boundaries is 6 bases long. The CDR3 numbers 13 residues from cysteine through phenylalanine. Only the CDR3 DNA is retained, 39 bases long and in frame from the first base. Based on the germline V gene, the CDR1 and CDR2 sequences are SGDLS and YYNGEE. This clone was recorded only once. This receptor's antigen is unknown. Base qualities are missing; no much larger clone stands one base away. To prepare the library, the immunoSEQ multiplex PCR assay was applied. The hsTCRB Kit was used according to the manufacturer's protocol to amplify rearranged TCR beta chain sequences. TCRB libraries were sequenced on an Illumina MiSeq. As for how the authors treated the data: The proprietary platform of the kit vendor was used for demultiplexing, trimming and gene mapping. TCRdb limited this immuneACCESS table to in-frame rearrangements with V and J called. A share of clones is missing; checked studies link under half to unresolved V genes, and the rest is unexplained. V and J calls and clone size are as listed in that table; D and trimming were resolved from the DNA. This sample comprises approximately 54,000 clones, roughly 80% of them detected only once. Of the sample, approximately 20% falls within the top ten clones.

In light of the paper, this sample's time point label describes: baseline, week 1 (first vaccination visit). In the paper's terms, the treatment or condition label means: pre-vaccination baseline after standard-of-care therapy. Donors had newly diagnosed WHO grade 3 or 4 IDH1-mutant astrocytomas with loss of nuclear ATRX. The samples were drawn from NOA16, a multicentre, single-arm, open-label phase I trial in Germany that tested a mutant IDH1 peptide vaccine in humans for the first time. Visit V03 blood draws served as the baseline sample for immunogenicity testing. Genomic DNA for TCRB sequencing was extracted from EDTA blood using the DNeasy Blood and Tissue Kit.

This chain is built from TRBV9 and TRBJ1-1, with the D gene not clear enough to name. The receptor's source is a young man with glioma. Sequences were derived from PBMCs, sampled from a glioma patient treated with radiotherapy, temozolomide or both. The DNA sequence reads TGTGCCAGCAGCGTAGATGACTACACTGAAGCTTTCTTT. Its protein is CASSVDDYTEAFF.